This T cell receptor (beta chain) comes out of a study of technical replicates of blood from several donors. Trimming took off 1 base at V and 4 bases at J, with 13 bases between the two ends. CDR1 is SGHTA, CDR2 FQGNSA, per germline. The CDR3 runs 15 residues. Here immunoSEQ multiplex PCR was the method, and the copy in TCRdb shows in-frame clones only, minus some. The sample includes tens of thousands of clones, approximately 86% of them seen just once. The sequence was obtained from a human donor in good health. Some clones in this sample may be carry-over from other donors' samples. Sequenced input: PBMCs. This chain links TRBV7-2 with TRBJ1-2; D is possibly TRBD1 (5 bases). The CDR3 nucleotides are TGTGCCAGCAGCTTAGTCACCGACAGCCTCTATGGCTACACCTTC. This sequence encodes CASSLVTDSLYGYTF.